In its sample, the clone carrying this TCR beta chain was seen many times. The target antigen is unknown. Libraries of TCR beta came from iRepertoire HTBI primers plus Arm-PCR of CDR3 regions. TCRdb re-called the multiplex PCR reads with MiXCR, one entry per CDR3 protein. The sample lists fewer than 550,000 distinct CDR3 sequences; roughly 15% were seen once. Described time point: newly diagnosed GD, antithyroid drugs for less than 3 months. There was RNA extracted from PBMCs, and the TCR library was made from it. The data were obtained in a study of regulatory T cells in long-lasting Graves disease. Whole-study results and caveats: When disease was persistent, TRBV28, TRBJ1-2 and TRBJ2-5 were the favored segments.

With 3 bases removed from V and 3 bases from J, the gap between germline ends came to 15 bases. CDR3 length: 14 residues. CDR1 is SQVTM and CDR2 is ANQGSEA in the germline V gene. These sequences were also reported in another study, on T cells in Graves' hyperthyroidism and ophthalmopathy. That paper notes: Exclusion of a patient resulted from uncontrolled infection, other autoimmune disease, pregnancy or lactation. RT-PCR in the first round (using the HTBI primer set) targeted the TCR CDR3. The majority of expanded thyroid clonotypes above 0.001 also appeared in blood.

The chain couples TRBV29-1 to TRBJ2-7; D is possibly TRBD2 (6 bases). This sample comprised peripheral blood mononuclear cells (PBMCs), obtained at new diagnosis, from a patient treated with antithyroid drugs. This TCR derives from a woman between 18 and 30 years old with Graves disease. This CDR3 is CSVDSPGAIYEQYF. Here the CDR3 DNA reads TGCAGCGTTGATTCCCCGGGAGCGATCTACGAGCAGTACTTC.